Below, one TCR beta chain is given with its context. The CDR3 is 13 amino acids. Trimming cost V 8 bases and J 0 bases, with 10 bases left between them. Germline CDR1 is MDHEN and CDR2 is SYDVKM. Libraries were prepared by immunoSEQ multiplex PCR; TCRdb keeps only in-frame clonotypes and omits some of them. The table records about 140,000 clones, 80% to 95% of them present only once. This sample is drawn from a study of control samples from healthy donors and cancer patients. This receptor was taken from a man aged 25 to 45 in good health. What was sequenced was blood. The chain links TRBV28 to TRBJ1-1, with no clear D. The CDR3 here is CASVPTMNTEAFF. The CDR3, as DNA: TGTGCCAGCGTACCGACCATGAACACTGAAGCTTTCTTT.